The clone carrying this TCR beta chain occurred a few times. This specimen belongs to a study of T cells in Graves' hyperthyroidism and ophthalmopathy. V was cut by 5 bases and J by 3 bases, with 20 bases left in between. The CDR3 has 17 residues. Germline V lookup: CDR1 MNHNS, CDR2 SASEGT. RNA transcripts were the template for amplifying TCR beta CDR3 regions. RT-PCR in the first round (using the HTBI primer set) targeted the TCR CDR3. TCRdb re-analysed the multiplex PCR reads in MiXCR, keeping a single row per CDR3 protein. Of 600,000 or so distinct CDR3 sequences in the sample, about 14% were seen once.

Sequenced sample: blood. This TCR derives from a woman aged 45 to 65 with Graves' ophthalmopathy. The gene calls are TRBV6-1 and TRBJ1-5, with unresolved D. Written as DNA, the CDR3 is TGTGCCAGCAGTTATAGGTCGGGAGGGTTGAACAATCAGCCCCAGCATTTT. This codes for CASSYRSGGLNNQPQHF.